This TCR beta chain was identified in a study of cytomegalovirus exposure and HLA in healthy donors. Study-wide background: From HLA-typed donors, an early data release held tens of millions of unique TCRs.

J lost 0 bases, V lost 8 bases, and 9 bases had no gene match. Germline CDR1 and CDR2: SNHLY and FYNNEI. CDR3 length: 15 amino acids. Regarding the study as a whole: In an earlier analysis, about 87% or about 30%: the productive usage of most TCR beta V segments.

On this clone: The antigen is not known.

Use of 60 Vbeta and 13 Jbeta primers characterized the PCR. Only in-frame clones appear in the TCRdb table, and some are missing; sequencing was by immunoSEQ multiplex PCR. The sample has roughly 120,000 clones, about 81% seen once. The sequence was obtained from a woman between 25 and 40 years old in good health and CMV-seronegative. Sequenced material: PBMCs. The V and J genes are TRBV2 and TRBJ1-2; TRBD1 matches 7 bases. The CDR3 protein is CASRGQAQANYGYTF. CDR3 sequence (DNA): TGTGCCAGCCGTGGACAGGCCCAAGCTAACTATGGCTACACCTTC.